Following are 10 T cell receptor beta chains from one sample sequenced in a study of control samples from healthy donors and cancer patients (dated by TCRdb to 2018 to 2020). Library preparation was by the immunoSEQ multiplex PCR assay. Not all clones reach the TCRdb copy of this immuneACCESS table, which keeps in-frame sequences only. Checked studies attribute under half of the gap to unresolved V genes and leave the rest unexplained. Recorded for this sample are around 80,000 clones; about 88% of them occurred a single time. 5.7% of the sample is taken by the ten largest. The specimen was blood. The receptors originated from a woman aged 50 to 60 in good health.

The chain has TRBV18 and TRBJ2-7; 10 bases map to TRBD1. CDR1 is KGHSH and CDR2 is LQKENI in the germline V gene. CDR3 length: 15 residues. V trimming: 5 bases; J trimming: 5 bases; junction bases outside the gene matches: 9. CDR3 protein: CASSYAPGTGDEQYF. For the CDR3, the DNA is TGTGCCAGCTCATACGCCCCGGGGACAGGGGACGAGCAGTACTTC.

The rearrangement joins TRBV12-3 or TRBV12-4 to TRBJ2-7, with unresolved D. V lost 7 bases and J lost 3, with 13 bases in between. The CDR3 is 13 residues long. As DNA, the CDR3 is TGTGCCAGCACCCCCGACCTGGGCTACGAGCAGTACTTC. This translates into CASTPDLGYEQYF.

The chain has TRBV4-1 and TRBJ2-2, with no clear D. Between the trimmed V and J ends, which lost 2 bases and 4 bases, there was a span of 11 bases. The CDR3 is 15 residues long. CDR1 MGHRA and CDR2 YSYEKL come from the germline V gene. CDR3 sequence reads: CASSQTDGGTGELFF. The CDR3 region has the DNA TGCGCCAGCAGCCAAACGGACGGTGGCACCGGGGAGCTGTTTTTT.

The V and J genes are TRBV2 and TRBJ1-2, with D maybe TRBD1 (6 bases). V was trimmed by 6 bases and J by 4 bases, leaving 12 bases between them. Germline V gene lookup returns CDR1 SNHLY and CDR2 FYNNEI. The CDR3 length is 13 residues. The CDR3 DNA is TGTGCCAGCAGACCTACAGGGTTCTATGGCTACACCTTC. Amino acids: CASRPTGFYGYTF.

This clone appeared once. The chain has TRBV23-1 and TRBJ1-2; a weak D match, TRBD1 (6 bases). TRBV23-1 is an open reading frame whose function is uncertain. The V end lost 4 bases, the J end lost 1 base, and 19 bases lay between the germline ends. The CDR3 is made up of 17 amino acids. The CDR3, as DNA: TGCGCCAGCAGTCTGAATCTTGGACAGCCAGTTAACTATGGCTACACCTTC. It codes for CASSLNLGQPVNYGYTF.

The V and J genes are TRBV18 and TRBJ2-2; no firm D call. Germline CDR1 KGHSH, CDR2 LQKENI. There are 14 residues in the CDR3. Deletions cut 2 bases from V and 0 bases from J, with 4 bases between. The CDR3 here is CASSPAPNTGELFF. The CDR3 DNA is TGTGCCAGCTCACCAGCCCCGAACACCGGGGAGCTGTTTTTT.

This clone was counted a single time. This chain's CDR3 is CATSTDRAGEKLFF. In DNA form, the CDR3 reads TGTGCCACCAGCACCGACAGGGCTGGTGAAAAACTGTTTTTT. The J gene is TRBJ1-4, the V gene TRBV15; 7 nucleotides match TRBD1. The CDR3 sequence is 14 residues long. With 4 bases clipped from V and 7 bases from J, the junction kept 6 bases outside the gene matches. The germline CDR1 and CDR2 sequences are LNHNV and YYDKDF (reference sequence). Drawing the rest from reference TRBV15 and TRBJ1-4, the complete variable domain is DAMVIQNPRYQVTQFGKPVTLSCSQTLNHNVMYWYQQKSSQAPKLLFHYYDKDFNNEADTPDNFQSRRPNTSFCFLDIRSPGLGDTAMYLCATSTDRAGEKLFFGSGTQLSVL.

This clone was recorded once. The chain has TRBV19 and TRBJ1-1; 9 bases match TRBD1. This CDR3 region has 13 residues. Germline V gives CDR1 LNHDA, CDR2 SQIVND (reference sequence). V shed 5 bases, J shed 5 bases, and the junction held 3 bases outside the gene matches. The CDR3 is CASSDRGETEAFF. CDR3 bases: TGTGCCAGTAGTGACAGGGGGGAGACTGAAGCTTTCTTT.

The V and J genes are TRBV5-3 and TRBJ1-2; D is ambiguous. TRBV5-3 is placed among ORFs of uncertain function. The V and J ends lost 6 bases and 3 bases respectively, with 18 bases between them. CDR3 length: 15 amino acids. CDR3: CARTITKAGYYGYTF. Here the CDR3 DNA reads TGTGCCAGAACTATAACTAAGGCAGGATACTATGGCTACACCTTC.

As concerns this clone: The junction differs from germline at one of its ends, possibly a read error. The CDR3 region is CATKDPSEGTSKTGELFF. The CDR3 DNA follows: TGTGCCACCAAAGACCCTAGTGAAGGGACTTCGAAGACCGGGGAGCTGTTTTTT. V is TRBV10-3 and J is TRBJ2-2, with a possible D match to TRBD2 (6 bases). The CDR3 contains 18 residues. The germline gives CDR1 ENHRY, CDR2 SYGVKD.